This T cell receptor beta chain was sequenced during a study of cytomegalovirus exposure and HLA in healthy donors. Findings of the study overall: As confirmed in vitro, three CMV-associated chains were specific for CMV antigens. Versus the approximately 700-donor mean, an Asian-associated ancestry cluster reportedly showed fewer N-insertions in a later analysis. Among TCR beta chains, those listed as cytomegalovirus-associated numbered 164.

The primer mix had 60 Vbeta and 13 Jbeta primers. TCRdb's table, derived via immunoSEQ multiplex PCR, lists solely in-frame clones and lacks some. The sample includes 130,000 or so clones, under 80% of them seen just once. With regard to this clone: What it binds is unknown.

The TCR comes from a man between 18 and 29 years old in good health and CMV-seropositive. The sample was PBMCs.

CDR3: CSARDRMRAFF. The DNA of the CDR3 is TGCAGTGCTAGGGACAGAATGAGGGCTTTCTTT. V gene TRBV20-1 combines with J gene TRBJ1-1; D perhaps matches TRBD1 (6 bases). CDR3 length equals 11 residues. Trimming pared 3 bases from V and 11 bases from J, leaving 13 bases between. CDR1 is DFQATT and CDR2 is SNEGSKA in the germline V gene (reference sequence).